The rows below give T cell receptor beta chains drawn from one sample of a study of response to subunit inactivated influenza vaccine. TCRdb reprocessed the RT-PCR reads via MiXCR and lists one record per CDR3 protein. Of roughly 570,000 distinct CDR3 sequences in the sample, 10% to 15% were seen once. Sequencing used PBMCs from blood, obtained about 6 weeks after vaccination. Receptors originate from a man over 45 who received an inactivated influenza vaccine. Both conserved end residues are part of each CDR3. Fields, in order: CDR3 length, D gene, J gene, clone size, V gene, CDR3 DNA, CDR3 protein. The D gene is left open where the match is weak. Size is omitted from some rows. Given values are once, few, many or a class for expanded clones.

13 | NA | TRBJ2-7 | few | TRBV3-1 | TGTGCCAGCAGCCAAGACCACAGGGCCCTTCAGTACTTC | CASSQDHRALQYF
15 | TRBD1 | TRBJ2-1 | NA | TRBV24-1 | TGTGCCACCAGTGATTTATGGGACAGCTACAATGAGCAGTTCTTC | CATSDLWDSYNEQFF
15 | NA | TRBJ2-7 | many | TRBV5-1 | TGCGCCAGCAGCTTGGAGGTGGACACTTACTACGAGCAGTACTTC | CASSLEVDTYYEQYF
13 | NA | TRBJ2-2 | NA | TRBV20-1 | TGCAGTGCAACGGGACGCCTGATCGGGGAGCTGTTTTTT | CSATGRLIGELFF
15 | TRBD1 | TRBJ2-7 | many | TRBV28 | TGTGCCAGCAGTTTAGCGGGACAGGGTGGAGACGAGCAGTACTTC | CASSLAGQGGDEQYF
17 | TRBD1 | TRBJ2-3 | NA | TRBV4-3 | TGCGCCAGCAGCCAAGATCTGAGGACAGGGGTCACAGATACGCAGTATTTT | CASSQDLRTGVTDTQYF
15 | TRBD1 | TRBJ2-7 | NA | TRBV11-1 | TGTGCCAGCAGCCCCCGTGGGGGAACAGGGGACGAGCAGTACTTC | CASSPRGGTGDEQYF
14 | NA | TRBJ1-1 | NA | TRBV12-3/TRBV12-4 | TGTGCCAGCAGATTACAGGGAGTTAACACTGAAGCTTTCTTT | CASRLQGVNTEAFF
12 | NA | TRBJ2-3 | many | TRBV7-8 | TGTGCCAGCAGCCGAGGGCCAGATACGCAGTATTTT | CASSRGPDTQYF
15 | NA | TRBJ2-5 | NA | TRBV29-1 | TGCAGCGTTGAATTCCCCAGACGGTTCCAAGAGACCCAGTACTTC | CSVEFPRRFQETQYF
14 | NA | TRBJ2-5 | few | TRBV18 | TGTGCCAGCTCACCACCGTCCCAACCAGAGACCCAGTACTTC | CASSPPSQPETQYF
14 | TRBD2 | TRBJ2-1 | few | TRBV20-1 | TGCAGTGCTCAAGCGGGGGGCTCCTACAATGAGCAGTTCTTC | CSAQAGGSYNEQFF
12 | NA | TRBJ2-1 | NA | TRBV6-2/TRBV6-3 | TGTGCCAGCACCCAAGGCGGTAATGAGCAGTTCTTC | CASTQGGNEQFF
14 | NA | TRBJ1-1 | many | TRBV4-3 | TGCGCCAGCAGCCGGCCGGGACACCTCTTTGAAGCTTTCTTT | CASSRPGHLFEAFF
16 | TRBD2 | TRBJ2-5 | many | TRBV5-1 | TGCGCCAGCAGCCTTCGGACTAGCGGGAGTGGAGAGACCCAGTACTTC | CASSLRTSGSGETQYF
16 | NA | TRBJ2-3 | NA | TRBV11-2 | TGTGCCAGCAGCTTAGGGTTAGGTCCAGTTTCAGATACTCAGTTTTTT | CASSLGLGPVSDTQFF
14 | TRBD1 | TRBJ1-2 | many | TRBV5-1 | TGCGCCAGCAGCCCGGGACAGGGGGCCCATGGCTACACCTTC | CASSPGQGAHGYTF
12 | NA | TRBJ2-5 | NA | TRBV7-2 | TGTGCCAGCAGCTTTTCAAAGGAGACCCAGTACTTC | CASSFSKETQYF
14 | TRBD1 | TRBJ2-1 | NA | TRBV10-3 | TGTGCCATCATGGAGCAGGGGGCGGTTAATGAGCAGTTCTTC | CAIMEQGAVNEQFF
13 | NA | TRBJ2-5 | NA | TRBV20-1 | TGCAGTGCTGGCTACAGGGACCGGGGGACCCAGTACTTC | CSAGYRDRGTQYF
14 | TRBD1 | TRBJ2-1 | many | TRBV20-1 | TGCAGTGCTACCCCGGGACAGGCCCACAATGAGCAGTTCTTC | CSATPGQAHNEQFF
13 | TRBD1 | TRBJ2-7 | few | TRBV7-9 | TGTGCCAGCAGGGCAGGGGGCTTCGGCGAGCAGTACTTC | CASRAGGFGEQYF
14 | TRBD1 | TRBJ1-3 | NA | TRBV6-5 | TGTGCCAGCAGTTCGACAGGGATAGGAAACACCATATATTTT | CASSSTGIGNTIYF
14 | NA | TRBJ2-2 | NA | TRBV12-3/TRBV12-4 | TGTGCCAGCAGTTTACAGGGATTCACCGGGGAGCTGTTTTTT | CASSLQGFTGELFF
11 | NA | TRBJ2-1 | many | TRBV7-2 | TGTGCCAGCAGCTTTTTAAATGAGCAGTTCTTC | CASSFLNEQFF
15 | TRBD2 | TRBJ2-5 | NA | TRBV28 | TGTGCCAGCAGTGGGGGACTAGCGAGGGAAGAGACCCAGTACTTC | CASSGGLAREETQYF
16 | TRBD1 | TRBJ2-7 | NA | TRBV6-1 | TGTGCCAGCAGTCAAGCTCTCAACAGGGGGTCCGGCGAGCAGTACTTC | CASSQALNRGSGEQYF
15 | NA | TRBJ2-3 | few | TRBV12-3/TRBV12-4 | TGTGCCAGCAGTTTAGCGGGGGGGCAGGCAGATACGCAGTATTTT | CASSLAGGQADTQYF
14 | NA | TRBJ2-5 | NA | TRBV20-1 | TGCAGTGCTAATTGGGGCGCGTTGGAAGAGACCCAGTACTTC | CSANWGALEETQYF
18 | TRBD1 | TRBJ1-6 | few | TRBV5-1 | TGCGCCAGCAGCTTGATGGGGGAACAGGGGTACGATTGGTCACCCCTCCACTTT | CASSLMGEQGYDWSPLHF
14 | TRBD1 | TRBJ2-7 | few | TRBV12-3/TRBV12-4 | TGTGCCAGCACTAGGGACAGGAACTCCTACGAGCAGTACTTC | CASTRDRNSYEQYF
13 | NA | TRBJ2-1 | many | TRBV4-2 | TGTGCCAGCAGCCAAGACCGAGACAGGGAGCAGTTCTTC | CASSQDRDREQFF
15 | TRBD2 | TRBJ2-1 | NA | TRBV5-1 | TGCGCCAGCAGCCACCTAGCGGAGGGCTACAATGAGCAGTTCTTC | CASSHLAEGYNEQFF
13 | TRBD2 | TRBJ2-1 | many | TRBV20-1 | TGCAGTGCTAGGCGGGAGTCCTACAATGAGCAGTTCTTC | CSARRESYNEQFF
17 | TRBD2 | TRBJ2-3 | NA | TRBV20-1 | TGCAGTGCTAGAGATTTATCTTCTAGCGGGGGAACAGATACGCAGTATTTT | CSARDLSSSGGTDTQYF
14 | NA | TRBJ1-1 | few | TRBV5-6 | TGTGCCAGCACCCCATGGCAGATGAACACTGAAGCTTTCTTT | CASTPWQMNTEAFF
14 | NA | TRBJ1-1 | NA | TRBV11-2 | TGTGCCAGCAGCTTAACCCAATACAGGGATGAAGCTTTCTTT | CASSLTQYRDEAFF
14 | NA | TRBJ1-1 | few | TRBV7-2 | TGTGCCAGCAGCTTGGGACTAAAGAACACTGAAGCTTTCTTT | CASSLGLKNTEAFF
17 | TRBD2 | TRBJ2-1 | NA | TRBV5-6 | TGTGCCAGCAGCTGGGGACTTACTAGCGGGAGAGGAGATGAGCAGTTCTTC | CASSWGLTSGRGDEQFF
16 | TRBD1 | TRBJ1-1 | NA | TRBV20-1 | TGCAGTGCTAGAGATCTACAGGGGGTGGGGGACACTGAAGCTTTCTTT | CSARDLQGVGDTEAFF
13 | NA | TRBJ2-1 | NA | TRBV12-3/TRBV12-4 | TGTGCCAGCAGTTTCGATGAATACAATGAGCAGTTCTTC | CASSFDEYNEQFF
16 | TRBD2 | TRBJ2-3 | few | TRBV7-2 | TGTGCCAGCAGCCTTGTAGCGGGGCGGAGCACAGATACGCAGTATTTT | CASSLVAGRSTDTQYF
12 | NA | TRBJ1-4 | NA | TRBV20-1 | TGCAGTGCTCAAGGTCTGAATGAAAAACTGTTTTTT | CSAQGLNEKLFF
15 | TRBD1 | TRBJ2-7 | few | TRBV12-3/TRBV12-4 | TGTGCCAGCAGTCGACAGGGTATTTTCGCCTACGAGCAGTACTTC | CASSRQGIFAYEQYF
14 | TRBD1 | TRBJ1-1 | few | TRBV7-2 | TGTGCCAGCAGCTCTTATTTCGGACAGGCTGAAGCTTTCTTT | CASSSYFGQAEAFF
12 | NA | TRBJ2-7 | few | TRBV4-3 | TGCGCCAGCAGCAGCCGGCACCGAGAGCAGTACTTC | CASSSRHREQYF
13 | NA | TRBJ1-1 | few | TRBV6-1 | TGTGCCAGCAGTGAAATAAGGAGGACTGAAGCTTTCTTT | CASSEIRRTEAFF
15 | TRBD1 | TRBJ2-7 | NA | TRBV5-1 | TGCGCCAGCAGCACCACAGGGGGCGATTCCTACGAGCAGTACTTC | CASSTTGGDSYEQYF
18 | TRBD2 | TRBJ2-1 | few | TRBV19 | TGTGCCAGTAGCCCGTTTCTAGCGGGGCCCGTCTCCTACAATGAGCAGTTCTTC | CASSPFLAGPVSYNEQFF
15 | NA | TRBJ1-1 | few | TRBV3-1 | TGTGCCAGCAGCCAATATACAGGCTCGAACACTGAAGCTTTCTTT | CASSQYTGSNTEAFF
13 | NA | TRBJ2-5 | few | TRBV11-1 | TGTGCCAGCAGCTTTGGGGGGATTGAGACCCAGTACTTC | CASSFGGIETQYF
14 | NA | TRBJ1-2 | NA | TRBV12-3/TRBV12-4 | TGTGCCAGCAGTTCCACAGGGAACTCCTATGGCTACACCTTC | CASSSTGNSYGYTF
15 | NA | TRBJ2-1 | NA | TRBV12-3/TRBV12-4 | TGTGCCAGCAGTTACCCTCTCAGGGGAGGGTATGAGCAGTTCTTC | CASSYPLRGGYEQFF
14 | TRBD2 | TRBJ2-1 | NA | TRBV7-2 | TGTGCCAGCAGCCAGCGGGGGCCGGGGGGCGAGCAGTTCTTC | CASSQRGPGGEQFF
15 | TRBD1 | TRBJ1-1 | few | TRBV6-2/TRBV6-3 | TGTGCCAGCAGTGGAACAGGGGGCTGGAACACTGAAGCTTTCTTT | CASSGTGGWNTEAFF
16 | NA | TRBJ1-4 | NA | TRBV4-3 | TGCGCCAGCAGCCTCAGGGAGGGCGGTGTAGGGGAAAAACTGTTTTTT | CASSLREGGVGEKLFF
15 | NA | TRBJ2-2 | few | TRBV18 | TGTGCCAGCCCACGAGACGGACAGCTCACCGGGGAGCTGTTTTTT | CASPRDGQLTGELFF
12 | NA | TRBJ2-1 | NA | TRBV10-2 | TGCGCCAGCACCCCCTTCCTTAATGAGCAGTTCTTC | CASTPFLNEQFF